A single sample is the source of the 16 T cell receptor beta chains below, sequenced in a study of blood T cell repertoires in COVID-19 (dated by TCRdb to the early 2020s). Libraries were made using the immunoSEQ multiplex PCR assay. TCRdb carries this immuneACCESS record with in-frame sequences only. Its versions omit some clonotypes, under half of them owing to an unresolved V gene in the studies checked, with the rest unexplained. This sample comprises some 200,000 clones, 80% to 85% of them detected only once. The ten top clones hold around 9% of the sample. The sequenced material came from PBMCs or T cells enriched from blood (not recorded which). The origin of the receptors is a woman aged 45-59 years with acute COVID-19.

The V call is TRBV19, the J call TRBJ2-2, with no clear D. V lost 2 bases and J 4 bases, leaving 8 bases between the germline ends. CDR1 is LNHDA and CDR2 is SQIVND in the germline V gene (reference sequence). The CDR3 is made up of 14 amino acids. The CDR3 sequence: CASSIMTPTGELFF. For the CDR3, the DNA is TGTGCCAGTAGTATAATGACTCCCACCGGGGAGCTGTTTTTT.

V is TRBV5-4 and J is TRBJ2-5, with a weak D call TRBD2 (6 bases). In germline, CDR1 is SGHNT, CDR2 YYREEE (reference sequence). The V gene lost 4 bases and the J gene lost 3 bases, with 16 bases spanning the gap. The CDR3 is 15 residues long. The CDR3 protein is CASSRTGRIEETQYF. CDR3 DNA sequence: TGTGCCAGCAGCCGTACCGGGAGAATAGAAGAGACCCAGTACTTC.

This clone came up once. The V gene is TRBV27, the J gene TRBJ2-7; the match to TRBD1 covers 10 bases. V lost 10 bases, J lost 6 bases, and 9 bases stayed unmatched. Per the germline V gene, CDR1 is MNHEY and CDR2 is SMNVEV (reference sequence). The CDR3 contains 13 residues. CDR3 coding DNA: TGTGCCATTAGGGGACAGGGGCCTTCCGAGCAGTACTTC. Residues: CAIRGQGPSEQYF.

As DNA, the CDR3 is TGTGCCAGCGGGAGAGTAGCGGGGGCCCATATGACCGAGCAGTACTTC. Protein product: CASGRVAGAHMTEQYF. The gene calls are TRBV9 and TRBJ2-7; 9 positions match TRBD2. The CDR3 consists of 16 residues. The V and J ends lost 7 bases and 6 bases, in that order; junction bases with no gene match: 17. Germline CDR1 and CDR2: SGDLS and YYNGEE.

The chain employs TRBV19 and TRBJ1-6; the D is unclear. CDR1 is LNHDA and CDR2 is SQIVND in the germline V gene (reference sequence). V dropped 6 bases and J dropped 14 bases, with 14 bases sitting between them. The CDR3 spans 12 residues. The CDR3 DNA reads TGTGCCAGTAGAGCGCCCGGGTCGGCCCTCCACTTT. Amino acids: CASRAPGSALHF.

Note on this clone: The sample carries other DNA sequences with the same CDR3. The J gene is TRBJ1-6, the V gene TRBV5-1; tentative D call: TRBD1 (6 bases). V was cut by 0 bases and J by 5 bases, with 6 bases left in between. Germline V CDR1 and CDR2: SGHRS, YFSETQ. The CDR3 length is 14 residues. The CDR3 DNA sequence: TGCGCCAGCAGCTTGGGACAGGATAATTCACCCCTCCACTTT. Its translation is CASSLGQDNSPLHF.

The chain has TRBV20-1 and TRBJ2-3; possible D gene TRBD2, 5 bases. Trimming left V 6 bases short and J 6 bases short, with 10 bases between. Germline-derived CDR1 and CDR2 are DFQATT and SNEGSKA (reference sequence). The length of the CDR3 is 11 residues. This CDR3 reads CSARTGDTQYF. The CDR3 DNA reads TGCAGTGCAAGGACTGGGGATACGCAGTATTTT.

The chain combines TRBV29-1 with TRBJ2-1; D unresolved. The CDR3 runs 16 residues. V lost 5 bases and J lost 5, with 22 bases in between. CDR1 is SQVTM and CDR2 is ANQGSEA in the germline V gene. Here the CDR3 reads CSVQRMTALINNEQFF. The CDR3 nucleotides read TGCAGCGTTCAGAGGATGACCGCCCTGATTAACAATGAGCAGTTCTTC.

This chain uses TRBV6-6 with TRBJ2-2; TRBD2 might be the D (6 bases). Per germline, CDR1 MNHNY and CDR2 SVGAGI (reference sequence). CDR3 length equals 15 residues. Trimming removed 5 bases at V and 5 bases at J, with 15 bases between. The CDR3 reads CASSPRLESTGELFF. In DNA, the CDR3 is TGTGCCAGCAGTCCCCGACTAGAAAGTACCGGGGAGCTGTTTTTT.

The CDR3 DNA follows: TGTGCCAGCAGCTTAGGCGTTCTCGTTTCCTACGAGCAGTACTTC. Translating it yields CASSLGVLVSYEQYF. This chain connects TRBV7-9 to TRBJ2-7; D is unresolved. Germline assignment: CDR1 SEHNR and CDR2 FQNEAQ (reference sequence). Trimming took off 1 base at V and 1 base at J, with 11 bases between the two ends. This CDR3 is 15 amino acids long.

The chain carries TRBV19 and TRBJ2-2; 7 bases match TRBD1. The CDR3 length is 15 residues. Germline V CDR1 and CDR2: LNHDA, SQIVND (reference sequence). After removal of 4 bases from V and 4 bases from J, the junction contained 6 bases not matched to a gene. This CDR3 is CASSTYRGRTGELFF. CDR3 sequence (DNA): TGTGCCAGTAGTACCTACAGGGGCCGCACCGGGGAGCTGTTTTTT.

V and J are TRBV18 and TRBJ2-2, with a possible D match to TRBD1 (6 bases). There are 15 residues in the CDR3. The V gene lost 5 bases and the J gene lost 4 bases, with 14 bases spanning the gap. In germline, CDR1 is KGHSH, CDR2 LQKENI. The CDR3 protein is CASSSHRVGTGELFF. The CDR3 bases are TGTGCCAGCTCATCCCACAGGGTTGGCACCGGGGAGCTGTTTTTT.

This clone was picked up a small number of times. V is TRBV6-2 or TRBV6-3 and J is TRBJ2-5, with 9 bases lining up with TRBD2. The CDR3 runs 14 residues. The junction had 6 bases not matched to a gene; V was cut back by 5 bases and J by 5 bases. Germline CDR1 and CDR2: MNHEY and SVGEGT. CDR3: CASSPGLATETQYF. CDR3 in DNA: TGTGCCAGCAGTCCGGGACTAGCAACCGAGACCCAGTACTTC.

CDR3 sequence (DNA): TGTGCCAGCAGAAATCAGGGCGGCGGGGAGCTGTTTTTT. It encodes CASRNQGGGELFF. The chain employs TRBV25-1 and TRBJ2-2; D may be TRBD1 (5 bases). V lost 6 bases and J 7 bases, leaving 12 bases between the germline ends. CDR1 and CDR2 from the germline V gene are MGHDK and SYGVNS. The CDR3 length is 13 residues.

CDR3: CASSPATRVETQYF. CDR3 DNA: TGTGCCAGCTCACCGGCAACCCGTGTAGAGACCCAGTACTTC. The chain joins TRBV18 to TRBJ2-5; D is unresolved. Looked up from germline, CDR1 is KGHSH and CDR2 is LQKENI. The CDR3 sequence is 14 residues long. V gave up 3 bases and J gave up 4 bases, with 12 bases separating them. The full variable domain, in which reference TRBV18 and TRBJ2-5 provide the parts outside the CDR3, is NAGVMQNPRHLVRRRGQEARLRCSPMKGHSHVYWYRQLPEEGLKFMVYLQKENIIDESGMPKERFSAEFPKEGPSILRIQQVVRGDSAAYFCASSPATRVETQYFGPGTRLLVL.

The CDR3 is CASSTQIRNTEAFF. CDR3 in DNA: TGTGCCAGCAGTACCCAGATCAGGAACACTGAAGCTTTCTTT. The chain has TRBV28 and TRBJ1-1, with D unclear. Germline CDR1 is MDHEN and CDR2 is SYDVKM. Trimming pared 5 bases from V and 1 base from J, leaving 11 bases between. The CDR3 is made up of 14 amino acids.